This is a list of T cell receptor beta chains from one sample in a study of radiotherapy plus CTLA-4 blockade in lung cancer. Method: immunoSEQ multiplex PCR; TCRdb's copy keeps in-frame clones and lacks some. The sample holds approximately 49,000 clones, around 84% seen once. Source: peripheral blood, taken from a patient treated with radiotherapy plus ipilimumab. Receptor source: a human donor with non-small cell lung cancer whose response to radiotherapy plus ipilimumab could not be evaluated. Each CDR3 is given with its conserved first and last residue. The order of the fields is CDR3 DNA, CDR3 protein, clone size, D gene, J gene, V gene. D genes are given only for firm matches. Some rows have no size entry. The others give once, few or many, or a class for an expanded clone.

CDR3 DNA: TGTGCCAGCAGCCCCCTGGGGCTAGCGGGAGACATCGATGAGCAGTTCTTC
CDR3 protein: CASSPLGLAGDIDEQFF
clone size: NA
D gene: TRBD2
J gene: TRBJ2-1
V gene: TRBV7-8

CDR3 DNA: TGTGCCAGCAGCACGGGACAGGGGGCGGCTGGGGCCAACGTCCTGACTTTC
CDR3 protein: CASSTGQGAAGANVLTF
clone size: NA
D gene: TRBD1
J gene: TRBJ2-6
V gene: TRBV5-4

CDR3 DNA: TGTGCCAGCAGTGAACGGGGAATGAACACTGAAGCTTTCTTT
CDR3 protein: CASSERGMNTEAFF
clone size: NA
D gene: NA
J gene: TRBJ1-1
V gene: TRBV2

CDR3 DNA: TGCAGCGTTTCCCCGCCTTGGGCGGGAGATCTTGGCTCCTACGAGCAGTACTTC
CDR3 protein: CSVSPPWAGDLGSYEQYF
clone size: NA
D gene: TRBD2
J gene: TRBJ2-7
V gene: TRBV29-1

CDR3 DNA: TGTGCCAGCAGTTTACTAATGGGAGGGGGAGTATATGGCTACACCTTC
CDR3 protein: CASSLLMGGGVYGYTF
clone size: NA
D gene: NA
J gene: TRBJ1-2
V gene: TRBV27

CDR3 DNA: TGTGCCAGCAGCCGTTTCGGGAACACCGGGGAGCTGTTTTTT
CDR3 protein: CASSRFGNTGELFF
clone size: few
D gene: NA
J gene: TRBJ2-2
V gene: TRBV7-3

CDR3 DNA: TGTGCCAGCAGCTTAGCGGGAGGGCCCTACAATGAGCAGTTCTTC
CDR3 protein: CASSLAGGPYNEQFF
clone size: NA
D gene: TRBD2
J gene: TRBJ2-1
V gene: TRBV7-3

CDR3 DNA: TGCGCCAGCAGTGGGGGGACAGACTTCTCTGGCTACACCTTC
CDR3 protein: CASSGGTDFSGYTF
clone size: once
D gene: TRBD1
J gene: TRBJ1-2
V gene: TRBV10-2

CDR3 DNA: TGTGCCAGCAGTCCGGGACAGGTAGATTCCTACGAGCAGTACTTC
CDR3 protein: CASSPGQVDSYEQYF
clone size: NA
D gene: TRBD1
J gene: TRBJ2-7
V gene: TRBV6-5

CDR3 DNA: TGTGCCAGCTCACCCCATCTAGCGGGAGGGCACACCGGGGAGCTGTTTTTT
CDR3 protein: CASSPHLAGGHTGELFF
clone size: NA
D gene: TRBD2
J gene: TRBJ2-2
V gene: TRBV18

CDR3 DNA: TGTGCCAGCAGCTTTGCACCTGGAGGGAACATTCAGTACTTC
CDR3 protein: CASSFAPGGNIQYF
clone size: few
D gene: NA
J gene: TRBJ2-4
V gene: TRBV7-2

CDR3 DNA: TGTGCCTGGAGGGCGTACGGGACAGAAGGCCCCGGGGAGCTGTTTTTT
CDR3 protein: CAWRAYGTEGPGELFF
clone size: NA
D gene: TRBD1
J gene: TRBJ2-2
V gene: TRBV30

CDR3 DNA: TGTGCCAGCAGCCGGGGGGCAGGTGCTGGGGCCAACGTCCTGACTTTC
CDR3 protein: CASSRGAGAGANVLTF
clone size: NA
D gene: NA
J gene: TRBJ2-6
V gene: TRBV7-3

CDR3 DNA: TGCGCCAGCAGCTTGGGACAGTCCCAAGAGACCCAGTACTTC
CDR3 protein: CASSLGQSQETQYF
clone size: NA
D gene: NA
J gene: TRBJ2-5
V gene: TRBV5-1

CDR3 DNA: TGCAGCGGGCGGGGACAGGGCTCCTACGAGCAGTACTTC
CDR3 protein: CSGRGQGSYEQYF
clone size: NA
D gene: TRBD1
J gene: TRBJ2-7
V gene: TRBV29-1

CDR3 DNA: TGTGCCAGCAGCCCACAGAGCGGGAGTACGACAGATACGCAGTATTTT
CDR3 protein: CASSPQSGSTTDTQYF
clone size: NA
D gene: TRBD2
J gene: TRBJ2-3
V gene: TRBV11-1

CDR3 DNA: TGTGCCAGCAGTTGGACTAGCGGCTTTACGGAGCTGTTTTTT
CDR3 protein: CASSWTSGFTELFF
clone size: NA
D gene: TRBD2
J gene: TRBJ2-2
V gene: TRBV27

CDR3 DNA: TGTGCCAGCAGCCCAACCTCCACCGGCACTGAAGCTTTCTTT
CDR3 protein: CASSPTSTGTEAFF
clone size: NA
D gene: NA
J gene: TRBJ1-1
V gene: TRBV7-3

CDR3 DNA: TGTGCAAGTCGCTCCTTTGCGGGTCCGAGTCCCGGGGAGCTGTTTTTT
CDR3 protein: CASRSFAGPSPGELFF
clone size: NA
D gene: NA
J gene: TRBJ2-2
V gene: TRBV12-2

CDR3 DNA: TGCGCCAGCAGCTTACGTAGTGGCACTGAAGCTTTCTTT
CDR3 protein: CASSLRSGTEAFF
clone size: NA
D gene: NA
J gene: TRBJ1-1
V gene: TRBV5-1

CDR3 DNA: TGTGCCAGCAGCTCTCGCGGTTTGAACACTGAAGCTTTCTTT
CDR3 protein: CASSSRGLNTEAFF
clone size: NA
D gene: NA
J gene: TRBJ1-1
V gene: TRBV11-2

CDR3 DNA: TGTGCCAGCAGTTACGAACGCGACTCCTACGAGCAGTACTTC
CDR3 protein: CASSYERDSYEQYF
clone size: once
D gene: NA
J gene: TRBJ2-7
V gene: TRBV6-5